The TCR beta chain described here comes from a study of blood T cell repertoires in COVID-19. Study-wide context: Sample material is recorded as cDNA or gDNA derived from T cells, B-cell-depleted T cells, or PBMCs.

This table comes from immunoSEQ multiplex PCR, and its TCRdb copy is limited to in-frame clones, with some not included. The sample yields roughly 260,000 clones, about 89% seen once. This clone was counted a single time. The sequence was collected from a woman aged 18-29 years who had recovered from COVID-19. Input material: PBMCs or T cells enriched from blood (not recorded which).

The DNA for the CDR3 is TGTGCCAGCAGGTTACCCCCGACTAGCGGGAGGGCGGAGTTCGGGGAGCTGTTTTTT. Translating gives CASRLPPTSGRAEFGELFF. This sequence joins TRBV11-2 and TRBJ2-2; 14 bases are shared with TRBD2. CDR3 length: 19 residues. The junction had 16 bases not matched to a gene; V was cut back by 6 bases and J by 7 bases. Per the germline V gene, CDR1 is SGHAT and CDR2 is FQNNGV.